The rows below give T cell receptor beta chains drawn from one sample of a study of shared clonotypes between healthy human individuals. Assay used: immunoSEQ multiplex PCR; TCRdb lists only in-frame clones, some missing. The sample consists of 2 million to 3 million clones, 80% to 95% of them appearing once. The sample consisted of naive CD4+ T cells from PBMCs. All receptors come from a man aged 18 to 35 in good health. Some clones in this sample may be carry-over from other donors' samples. Both conserved end residues are trimmed from each CDR3. Fields, in order: V gene, J gene, CDR3 protein.

TRBV19	TRBJ1-2	ASSITATNYGYT
TRBV27	TRBJ2-2	ASSFDRADTGELF
TRBV18	TRBJ2-5	ASSPQGLAGVLETQY
TRBV5-5	TRBJ1-4	ASSWGFNEKLF
TRBV5-1	TRBJ2-5	ASSLGDRGRQETQY
TRBV19	TRBJ2-2	ASSIRQGSNTGELF
TRBV27	TRBJ1-4	ASSFDRRLKKLF
TRBV13	TRBJ2-3	ASSLRGTSTDTQY
TRBV6-1	TRBJ1-5	ASSLYSQEGQPQH
TRBV7-2	TRBJ2-2	ASSLWTRATGELF
TRBV18	TRBJ1-5	ASSPGPGGGSQPQH
TRBV5-6	TRBJ2-5	ASRIAGATYSTQY
TRBV29-1	TRBJ2-1	SVEPTSARDREQF
TRBV18	TRBJ2-1	ASSRGIAKNEQF
TRBV28	TRBJ2-7	ASSRTYEQY
TRBV5-1	TRBJ1-2	ASSLGAANYGYT
TRBV6-5	TRBJ1-3	ASRRPGSRNTIY
TRBV9	TRBJ2-1	ASSFRTENNEQF
TRBV11-2	TRBJ2-7	ASSLGQGGYEQY
TRBV28	TRBJ1-5	ATRHRSNQPQH
TRBV28	TRBJ2-2	ASFRDPNTGELF
TRBV7-9	TRBJ2-2	ASSPGSGRGELF
TRBV7-2	TRBJ1-1	ASSLQTGTGEAF
TRBV2	TRBJ1-5	ASREEGRTRQPQH
TRBV7-3	TRBJ2-1	ASSSQGTSYNEQF
TRBV28	TRBJ2-7	ASSFLYEQY
TRBV2	TRBJ1-2	ASSGQGLNYGYT
TRBV7-9	TRBJ1-2	ASSLVEGYGYT
TRBV9	TRBJ2-1	ASSVALAGPYNEQF
TRBV5-1	TRBJ2-7	ASSLGGESHYEQY
TRBV6-5	TRBJ2-5	ASTTGQGFLTQY
TRBV29-1	TRBJ2-5	SVLGREETQY
TRBV7-3	TRBJ2-3	ASSLYPTGASGRAYTDTQY
TRBV7-6	TRBJ2-7	ASSLRGYSYEQY
TRBV29-1	TRBJ1-1	SVSMGGAF
TRBV7-9	TRBJ2-2	ASSLYGGTSGSGGGELF
TRBV14	TRBJ1-2	ASSQVRTNYGYT
TRBV6-1	TRBJ2-7	ASSERTGFNEQY
TRBV4-1	TRBJ1-5	ASSQGTRSNQPQH
TRBV28	TRBJ1-2	ASRIAGDYGYT
TRBV2	TRBJ2-2	ASSVVVRSKSTGELF
TRBV10-3	TRBJ2-7	AISEALGYYEQY
TRBV5-1	TRBJ2-2	ASSLDRVNTGELF
TRBV25-1	TRBJ2-2	ASSEWGGWQQNTGELF
TRBV28	TRBJ2-7	ASSSIGTGGYEQY
TRBV5-1	TRBJ1-4	ASSLDRALNGEKLF
TRBV11-2	TRBJ2-7	ASSRNEAGEQY
TRBV6-1	TRBJ2-7	ASITSGGAYEQY
TRBV28	TRBJ1-5	ASRSGGTGSLQPQH
TRBV28	TRBJ1-1	ASNRGRRTEAF
TRBV5-1	TRBJ1-2	ASSLQWGPNYGYT
TRBV28	TRBJ2-7	ASSLVGGNYEQY
TRBV5-5	TRBJ2-3	ASSSSLRDFTDTQY
TRBV28	TRBJ2-7	ASSPPSPTYEQY